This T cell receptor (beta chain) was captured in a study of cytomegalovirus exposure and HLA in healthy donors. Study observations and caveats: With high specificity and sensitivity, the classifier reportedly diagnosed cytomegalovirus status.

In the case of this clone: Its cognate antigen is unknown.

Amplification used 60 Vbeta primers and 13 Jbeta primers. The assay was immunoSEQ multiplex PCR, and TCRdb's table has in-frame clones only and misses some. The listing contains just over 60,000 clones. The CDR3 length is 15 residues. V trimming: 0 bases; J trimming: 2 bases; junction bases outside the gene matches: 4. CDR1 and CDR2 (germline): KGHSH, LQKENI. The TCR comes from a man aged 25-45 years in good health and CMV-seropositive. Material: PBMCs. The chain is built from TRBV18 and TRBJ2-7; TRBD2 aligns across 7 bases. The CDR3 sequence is CASSPPPGGPYEQYF. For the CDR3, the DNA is TGTGCCAGCTCACCACCGCCGGGAGGTCCCTACGAGCAGTACTTC.